These 24 T cell receptor beta chains originate from one sample sequenced in a study of blood T cell repertoires in COVID-19. Method: immunoSEQ multiplex PCR; TCRdb's copy keeps in-frame clones and lacks some. The sample has more than 200,000 clones; around four fifths are singletons. Sequencing was carried out using peripheral blood. The receptor set was obtained from a woman aged 45 to 65 with acute or convalescent COVID-19.

The V and J genes are TRBV27 and TRBJ1-4, with 8 bases aligning to TRBD1. Germline-derived CDR1 and CDR2 are MNHEY and SMNVEV (reference sequence). V was pared by 2 bases and J by 4 bases, with 0 bases of the junction left unmatched. The CDR3 spans 14 residues. The CDR3 DNA reads as TGTGCCAGCAGTTTAGGACAGGGTAATGAAAAACTGTTTTTT. It is translated as CASSLGQGNEKLFF.

This chain uses TRBV4-2 with TRBJ2-7; D possibly corresponds to TRBD1 (6 bases). Germline V gene lookup returns CDR1 LGHNA and CDR2 YNFKEQ. Between the trimmed V and J ends, which lost 1 base and 3 bases, there was a span of 19 bases. The CDR3 contains 17 residues. Here the CDR3 DNA reads TGTGCCAGCAGCCAAGTCTTATCCGGGACAACATACTACGAGCAGTACTTC. Translation gives CASSQVLSGTTYYEQYF.

V is TRBV24-1 and J is TRBJ2-1; D is unresolved. CDR1 and CDR2 from the germline V gene are KGHDR and SFDVKD. V lost 9 bases, J lost 8 bases, and 16 bases lay in between. The CDR3 is made up of 13 amino acids. CDR3 DNA: TGTGCCACCGCGTCCCCAGGCTGGGATGAGCAGTTCTTC. Translated: CATASPGWDEQFF.

This clone was detected a few times. The chain links TRBV7-9 to TRBJ1-5, with 9 nucleotides matching TRBD1. The length of the CDR3 is 14 residues. V dropped 5 bases and J dropped 7; count of bases not matched to a gene: 6. Germline-derived CDR1 and CDR2 are SEHNR and FQNEAQ (reference sequence). The CDR3 DNA is TGTGCCAGCAGCGGCGGGACAGGGCTACAGCCCCAGCATTTT. Its protein is CASSGGTGLQPQHF.

Here the CDR3 reads CASSLYGTGDANTEAFF. CDR3 sequence (DNA): TGTGCCAGCAGTTTATATGGGACAGGGGATGCGAACACTGAAGCTTTCTTT. The rearrangement links TRBV27 to TRBJ1-1, with TRBD1 matching over 10 bases. V shed 1 base and J 1 base; nucleotides not matched to a gene: 6. The CDR3 loop spans 17 amino acids. From germline, CDR1 is MNHEY and CDR2 SMNVEV (reference sequence).

This sequence joins TRBV15 and TRBJ2-1, with D unclear. CDR1 and CDR2 from the germline V gene are LNHNV and YYDKDF (reference sequence). Trimming took 0 bases from V and 4 from J, leaving 13 bases between them. The CDR3 is made up of 16 amino acids. CDR3 loop: CATSRDRGQQYNEQFF. CDR3 in DNA: TGTGCCACCAGCAGAGATCGTGGGCAGCAATACAATGAGCAGTTCTTC.

The V call is TRBV5-5, the J call TRBJ2-1; D is possibly TRBD1 (6 bases). The CDR3 has 14 residues. V dropped 3 bases and J dropped 10 bases, with 17 bases sitting between them. In germline, CDR1 is SGHKS, CDR2 YYEKEE (reference sequence). This chain's CDR3 is CASSSGWGLGEQFF. The CDR3 DNA sequence: TGTGCCAGCAGCTCGGGATGGGGGCTTGGCGAGCAGTTCTTC.

This chain uses TRBV7-9 with TRBJ2-7; D gene ambiguous. The CDR3 extends over 14 amino acids. The V gene lost 5 bases and the J gene lost 3 bases, with 14 bases spanning the gap. CDR1 and CDR2 (germline): SEHNR, FQNEAQ (reference sequence). CDR3 bases: TGTGCCAGCAGCCCTAGAGGCCCTAACTACGAGCAGTACTTC. Translating gives CASSPRGPNYEQYF.

The rearrangement joins TRBV12-3 or TRBV12-4 to TRBJ2-2, with D perhaps TRBD1 (5 bases). With 7 bases removed from V and 1 base from J, the gap between germline ends came to 7 bases. The CDR3 sequence is 13 residues long. DNA for the CDR3: TGTGCCAGCACCGGACAGAACACCGGGGAGCTGTTTTTT. Translation gives CASTGQNTGELFF.

The V call is TRBV28, the J call TRBJ1-1; 7 bases line up with TRBD1. Germline V lookup: CDR1 MDHEN, CDR2 SYDVKM. There are 17 residues in the CDR3. Losses at the gene ends were 2 bases for V and 11 bases for J; bases not matched to a gene: 20. CDR3 sequence (DNA): TGTGCCAGCAGTTTAGACACAGGGGCCGCCCCCCGAGAGAGGGCTTTCTTT. It is translated as CASSLDTGAAPRERAFF.

V usage is TRBV27 and J usage is TRBJ2-1; 9 positions agree with TRBD2. CDR1 MNHEY and CDR2 SMNVEV come from the germline V gene (reference sequence). The CDR3 is made up of 15 amino acids. The V gene end was trimmed by 6 bases and the J gene end by 8 bases; junction bases not matched to a gene: 11. The CDR3 region has the DNA TGTGCCAGCAGAGTAGCGGGAGCCCCCCCCGATGAGCAGTTCTTC. Its protein product is CASRVAGAPPDEQFF.

The chain has TRBV14 and TRBJ1-2; D not certain. V lost 1 base and J lost 5, with 8 bases in between. The CDR3 totals 13 residues. Germline V lookup: CDR1 SGHDN, CDR2 FVKESK. The chain's CDR3 is CASSQGFRYGYTF. The CDR3 DNA sequence: TGTGCCAGCAGCCAAGGGTTCAGATATGGCTACACCTTC.

V usage is TRBV19 and J usage is TRBJ1-2; 10 bases are a match to TRBD1. CDR3 length equals 15 residues. V lost 7 bases and J lost 7; bases outside the gene matches: 12. CDR1 and CDR2 from the germline V gene are LNHDA and SQIVND (reference sequence). CDR3 region: CASIPRTGGMRGYTF. DNA of the CDR3: TGTGCCAGTATTCCTAGGACAGGGGGAATGCGTGGCTACACCTTC.

V gene TRBV28 combines with J gene TRBJ1-5; D perhaps matches TRBD1 (6 bases). Deletions cut 5 bases from V and 1 base from J, with 12 bases between. Germline values: CDR1 MDHEN, CDR2 SYDVKM. This CDR3 comprises 15 residues. CDR3 in DNA: TGTGCCAGCAGTCCTTCGAGGGGGAGCAATCAGCCCCAGCATTTT. Protein: CASSPSRGSNQPQHF.

A note on this clone: One junction end does not reproduce the germline sequence, and a read error may be involved. The J gene is TRBJ2-7, the V gene TRBV15, with TRBD1 as a possible D gene (6 bases). CDR3 length: 12 amino acids. The germline CDR1 and CDR2 sequences are LNHNV and YYDKDF (reference sequence). This chain's CDR3 is CATSDSPGTQNF. The CDR3 bases are TGTGCCACCAGCGATTCCCCCGGGACACAGAACTTC.

The CDR3 DNA reads as TGTGCCAGCAGTCAGCTTTCCGACGGGAGCGATGAGCAGTTCTTC. Protein product: CASSQLSDGSDEQFF. The V gene is TRBV28, the J gene TRBJ2-1; a possible D gene is TRBD2 (6 bases). The germline V gene has CDR1 MDHEN and CDR2 SYDVKM. Trimming left V 5 bases short and J 8 bases short, with 19 bases between. The CDR3 consists of 15 residues.

The rearrangement links TRBV27 to TRBJ1-2, with D possibly being TRBD1 (6 bases). Germline CDR1 MNHEY, CDR2 SMNVEV (reference sequence). The CDR3 has 15 residues. V dropped 0 bases and J dropped 7 bases, with 15 bases sitting between them. The chain's CDR3 is CASSLSGAGVGGYTF. Here the CDR3 DNA reads TGTGCCAGCAGTTTATCGGGGGCAGGGGTAGGTGGCTACACCTTC.

This clone was counted a single time. The J gene is TRBJ2-7, the V gene TRBV5-8, with 9 nucleotides matching TRBD2. This CDR3 comprises 18 residues. The V segment lost 1 base and the J segment 0 bases; nucleotides outside the gene matches: 11. Per germline, CDR1 SGHTS and CDR2 YDEGEE. The CDR3 is CASSLFTSGPVFSYEQYF. CDR3 nucleotides: TGTGCCAGCAGCTTGTTTACTAGCGGGCCGGTTTTCTCCTACGAGCAGTACTTC.

The V and J genes are TRBV11-3 and TRBJ2-5, with D perhaps matching TRBD2 (5 bases). CDR1 and CDR2 from the germline V gene are SGHNT and YENEEA. Between the trimmed V and J ends, which lost 4 bases and 9 bases, there was a span of 15 bases. The CDR3 spans 13 residues. The CDR3 sequence is CASSSGTLSPQYF. As DNA, the CDR3 is TGTGCCAGCAGCTCGGGAACTCTGAGTCCCCAGTACTTC.

The gene calls are TRBV7-9 and TRBJ2-3, with D possibly being TRBD2 (6 bases). The CDR3 loop spans 16 amino acids. V shed 5 bases and J shed 0 bases, with 15 bases lying between them. Per germline, CDR1 SEHNR and CDR2 FQNEAQ (reference sequence). As DNA, the CDR3 is TGTGCCAGCAGCCTTACCGGGACTTTGAGCACAGATACGCAGTATTTT. Translated, it gives CASSLTGTLSTDTQYF.

The chain has TRBV6-5 and TRBJ2-7, with D perhaps TRBD2 (6 bases). The V and J ends lost 0 bases and 2 bases respectively, with 11 bases between them. This CDR3 comprises 15 residues. Germline V gene data show CDR1 as MNHEY and CDR2 as SVGAGI. CDR3 loop: CASSYSGSGAYEQYF. The DNA for the CDR3 is TGTGCCAGCAGTTACTCAGGTAGCGGCGCCTACGAGCAGTACTTC.

The chain recombines TRBV5-1 with TRBJ2-4; 8 nucleotides match TRBD1. The germline CDR1 and CDR2 sequences are SGHRS and YFSETQ. CDR3 length: 17 amino acids. With 0 bases clipped from V and 3 bases from J, the junction kept 8 bases outside the gene matches. CDR3 protein: CASSLVAGGMGKNIQYF. In nucleotides, the CDR3 is TGCGCCAGCAGCTTGGTCGCAGGGGGCATGGGCAAAAACATTCAGTACTTC.

The chain has TRBV27 and TRBJ2-3; 15 nucleotides match TRBD2. V lost 5 bases to trimming and J lost 5 bases; unmatched junction nucleotides: 8. Germline assignment: CDR1 MNHEY and CDR2 SMNVEV (reference sequence). This CDR3 has 17 amino acids. The CDR3 coding sequence is TGTGCCAGCAGTACCCGGACTAGCGGGAGGGCCGAAGATACGCAGTATTTT. Protein product: CASSTRTSGRAEDTQYF.

This sequence joins TRBV4-1 and TRBJ1-4; a weak D match, TRBD1 (5 bases). V gave up 0 bases and J gave up 8 bases, with 13 bases separating them. This CDR3 is built from 15 residues. Germline V gene data show CDR1 as MGHRA and CDR2 as YSYEKL. The CDR3 here is CASSQDNQGSEKLFF. CDR3 nucleotides: TGCGCCAGCAGCCAAGATAACCAGGGTTCGGAAAAACTGTTTTTT.